The present TCR beta chain was sequenced within a study of blood T cells in healthy people across ages. Study-wide results and limits: There was no known CMV status for donors, so expanded clonotype changes were possibly confounded.

Germline CDR1 reads DFQATT; CDR2 reads SNEGSKA (reference sequence). This CDR3 spans 12 amino acids. A remark on this clonotype: No antigen is known for it.

A sample-barcoded 5' primer and a J-beta primer mix were used in a second PCR of roughly 7 to 11 cycles. Every sample produced at least 3 million CDR3-containing paired-end reads. TCRdb used MiXCR to reprocess the 5' RACE reads, holding one entry per CDR3 protein. Here the sample spans about 400,000 distinct CDR3 sequences, 45% to 65% being singletons. The chain recombines TRBV20-1 with TRBJ1-1; D remains ambiguous. This clonotype was obtained from a man aged 60-69 years in good health. The sequenced sample consisted of blood. Written as DNA, the CDR3 is TGCGGTTCCATTAGGGTGGGGACTGAAGCTTTCTTT. Amino acid sequence: CGSIRVGTEAFF.